This T cell receptor beta chain was observed in a study of cytomegalovirus exposure and HLA in healthy donors. Findings of the study overall: The authors later linked a missense DCLRE1C variant to TCR beta V- and J-gene trimming. 164 TCR beta chains were listed as cytomegalovirus-associated.

PCR was performed using 60 Vbeta and 13 Jbeta primers. Produced via immunoSEQ multiplex PCR; TCRdb's table is partial and in-frame only. Counted here are about 180,000 clones, around four fifths occurring once; the ten biggest clones make up 1.3%. Donors sampled were nominally healthy, though unrecorded immune exposures were likely. This clone showed up just a few times. Its antigen is not known. Looked up from germline, CDR1 is MNHEY and CDR2 is SMNVEV (reference sequence). The CDR3 consists of 14 residues. V lost 2 bases, J lost 4 bases, and 0 bases stayed unmatched. The sample was PBMCs. The chain carries TRBV27 and TRBJ1-5, with TRBD1 matching over 9 bases. The TCR was taken from a man younger than 40 in good health and CMV-seronegative. The CDR3 sequence is CASSLDRGNQPQHF. The CDR3 nucleotides are TGTGCCAGCAGTTTAGACAGGGGGAATCAGCCCCAGCATTTT.